The clone carrying this TCR beta chain appeared a few times. Trimming took off 6 bases at V and 5 bases at J, with 13 bases between the two ends. The germline gives CDR1 WSHSY, CDR2 SAAADI. This CDR3 has 13 amino acids. These data are taken from a study of blood T cell repertoires in COVID-19. Across the whole study: The United States, Italy and Spain provided the acute and convalescent COVID-19 samples. Nucleic acid was either cDNA or gDNA, and it came from T cells, B-cell-depleted T cells, or PBMCs.

Libraries were prepared by immunoSEQ multiplex PCR; TCRdb keeps only in-frame clonotypes and omits some of them. Among about 140,000 clones listed, around 89% were seen once. Sequenced sample: peripheral blood. The TCR was taken from a human donor with COVID-19, enrolled during active disease. The donor label of this sample is uncertain. This chain joins TRBV10-2 and TRBJ2-5; TRBD2 might be the D (7 bases). DNA for the CDR3: TGCGCCAGCAGCCGGGGGGCCGGGGAGACCCAGTACTTC. Translation: CASSRGAGETQYF.